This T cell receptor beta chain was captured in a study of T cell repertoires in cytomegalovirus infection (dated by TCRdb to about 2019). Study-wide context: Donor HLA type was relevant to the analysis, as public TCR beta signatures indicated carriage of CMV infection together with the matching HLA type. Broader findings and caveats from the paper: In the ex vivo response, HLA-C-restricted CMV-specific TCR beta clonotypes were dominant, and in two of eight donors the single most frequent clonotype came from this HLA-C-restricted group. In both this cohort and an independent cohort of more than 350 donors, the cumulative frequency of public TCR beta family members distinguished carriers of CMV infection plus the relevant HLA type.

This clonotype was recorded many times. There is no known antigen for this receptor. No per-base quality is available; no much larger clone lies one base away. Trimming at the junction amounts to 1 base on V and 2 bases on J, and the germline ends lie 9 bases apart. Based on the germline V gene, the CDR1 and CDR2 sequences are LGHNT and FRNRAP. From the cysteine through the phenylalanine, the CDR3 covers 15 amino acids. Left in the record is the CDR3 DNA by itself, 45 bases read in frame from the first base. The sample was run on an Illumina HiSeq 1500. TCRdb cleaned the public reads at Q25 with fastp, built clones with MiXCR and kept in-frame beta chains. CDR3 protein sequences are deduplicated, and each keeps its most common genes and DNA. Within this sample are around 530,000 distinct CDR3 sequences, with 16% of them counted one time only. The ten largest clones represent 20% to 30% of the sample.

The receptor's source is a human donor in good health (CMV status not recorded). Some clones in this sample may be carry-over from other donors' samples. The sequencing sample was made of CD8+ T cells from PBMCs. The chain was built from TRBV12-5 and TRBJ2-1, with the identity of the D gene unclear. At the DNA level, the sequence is TGTGCTAGTGGTTTGGGCGTGGGTACCTACAATGAGCAGTTCTTC. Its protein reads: CASGLGVGTYNEQFF.